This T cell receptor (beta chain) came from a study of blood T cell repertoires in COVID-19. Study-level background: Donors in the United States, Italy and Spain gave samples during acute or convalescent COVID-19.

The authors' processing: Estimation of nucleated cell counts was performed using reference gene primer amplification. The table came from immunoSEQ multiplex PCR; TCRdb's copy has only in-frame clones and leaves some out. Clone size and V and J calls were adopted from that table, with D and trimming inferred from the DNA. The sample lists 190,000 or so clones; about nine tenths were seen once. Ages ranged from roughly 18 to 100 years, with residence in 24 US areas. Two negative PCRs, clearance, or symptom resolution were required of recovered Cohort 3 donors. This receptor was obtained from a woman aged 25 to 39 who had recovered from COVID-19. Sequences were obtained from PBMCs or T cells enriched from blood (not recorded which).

The CDR3 loop is CASKPRILDRETDYGYTF. The CDR3 DNA reads TGTGCCAGCAAACCCCGCATCCTGGACAGGGAAACTGACTATGGCTACACCTTC. The chain recombines TRBV27 with TRBJ1-2, with 8 positions matching TRBD1. The germline V gene encodes CDR1 MNHEY and CDR2 SMNVEV (reference sequence). This CDR3 spans 18 amino acids. The V gene end was trimmed by 7 bases and the J gene end by 3 bases; junction bases not matched to a gene: 19.